This T cell receptor beta chain was observed in a study of T cell changes during pregnancy in multiple sclerosis. The method was immunoSEQ multiplex PCR; TCRdb's version includes in-frame clones alone and lacks a portion of them. The table has 30,000 to 40,000 clones, 85% to 95% seen once. The TCR sequence derives from a female donor with multiple sclerosis, enrolled in a pregnancy study. The sequencing used CD8+ T cells from peripheral blood mononuclear cells, collected in the third trimester of pregnancy.

As DNA, the CDR3 is TGTGCCAGCAGCGTAGACGGTCGGACAGTATTCTATGGCTACACCTTC. Its translation: CASSVDGRTVFYGYTF. The chain is built from TRBV9 and TRBJ1-2; a possible D gene is TRBD1 (6 bases). V lost 0 bases to trimming and J lost 4 bases, with 16 bases between them. In germline, CDR1 is SGDLS, CDR2 YYNGEE. The CDR3 has 16 residues. Full variable domain (outside the CDR3, taken from reference TRBV9 and TRBJ1-2): DSGVTQTPKHLITATGQRVTLRCSPRSGDLSVYWYQQSLDQGLQFLIQYYNGEERAKGNILERFSAQQFPDLHSELNLSSLELGDSALYFCASSVDGRTVFYGYTFGSGTRLTVV.